The 11 T cell receptor beta chains below come from one sample, sequenced in a study of blood T cell repertoires in COVID-19. Method: immunoSEQ multiplex PCR; TCRdb's copy keeps in-frame clones and lacks some. The sample includes about 53,000 clones, approximately 80% of them seen just once. The material sequenced was peripheral blood. These receptors originate from an elderly woman with COVID-19, enrolled during active disease.

This clone is deemed medium-sized. This sequence joins TRBV6-1 and TRBJ2-2, with a weak D call TRBD2 (6 bases). Trimming removed 0 bases from V and 2 bases from J, with 22 bases in between. The CDR3 extends over 20 amino acids. Germline CDR1 reads MNHNS; CDR2 reads SASEGT. CDR3 sequence (DNA): TGTGCCAGCAGTGAAGCGCTTATTGGGGCCGGGACTGGAAACACCGGGGAGCTGTTTTTT. It is translated as CASSEALIGAGTGNTGELFF.

The chain links TRBV9 to TRBJ2-3; the match to TRBD2 covers 8 bases. The V and J ends lost 2 bases and 5 bases, in that order; junction bases with no gene match: 10. The CDR3 has 16 residues. Germline CDR1 is SGDLS and CDR2 is YYNGEE. The CDR3 DNA follows: TGTGCCAGCAGCGTTACGGCGGGAGGAGTAGGAGATACGCAGTATTTT. Its translation: CASSVTAGGVGDTQYF.

The chain employs TRBV7-8 and TRBJ2-7, with 8 bases that match TRBD1. The CDR3 is made up of 16 amino acids. Germline CDR1 and CDR2: SGHVS and FQNEAQ. Germline trimming cut 4 bases from V and 2 bases from J; bases unmatched to any gene: 10. The CDR3 DNA is TGTGCCAGCAGCTCCTTAAGGACAGGGATCACCTACGAGCAGTACTTC. It translates to CASSSLRTGITYEQYF.

The V and J genes are TRBV25-1 and TRBJ2-4, with 7 bases matching TRBD2. CDR1 MGHDK and CDR2 SYGVNS come from the germline V gene. The CDR3 has 13 amino acids. V lost 4 bases, J lost 5 bases, and 2 bases stayed unmatched. CDR3 sequence (DNA): TGTGCCAGCAGTGGAGCGGGACAAAACATTCAGTACTTC. Translating gives CASSGAGQNIQYF.

The rearrangement joins TRBV11-2 to TRBJ2-5; D uncertain. CDR1 and CDR2 (germline): SGHAT, FQNNGV. The length of the CDR3 is 11 residues. V was trimmed by 3 bases and J by 5 bases, leaving 4 bases between them. The CDR3: CASSFTETQYF. CDR3 in DNA: TGTGCCAGCAGCTTCACTGAGACCCAGTACTTC.

This clone has a handful of counts. This chain uses TRBV5-1 with TRBJ1-3, with TRBD1 as a possible D gene (6 bases). CDR1 is SGHRS, CDR2 YFSETQ, per germline. The CDR3 runs 14 residues. V lost 0 bases to trimming and J lost 6 bases, with 10 bases between them. CDR3 region: CASSLGGLTNTIYF. The CDR3 nucleotides read TGCGCCAGCAGCTTGGGGGGGCTGACAAACACCATATATTTT.

This chain joins TRBV6-5 and TRBJ1-1; D gene ambiguous. The CDR3 is made up of 13 amino acids. Germline V gene data show CDR1 as MNHEY and CDR2 as SVGAGI. Trimming pared 8 bases from V and 6 bases from J, leaving 16 bases between. The CDR3 reads CASSPGSSAEAFF. In DNA form, the CDR3 reads TGTGCCAGCTCTCCGGGGTCCTCGGCTGAAGCTTTCTTT.

This clone appeared a few times. The chain is built from TRBV29-1 and TRBJ2-1; 7 nucleotides agree with TRBD2. V was pared by 4 bases and J by 7 bases, with 16 bases of the junction left unmatched. This CDR3 is 16 amino acids long. Germline-derived CDR1 and CDR2 are SQVTM and ANQGSEA. DNA of the CDR3: TGCAGCGTTGGGTCTTCTAGCGGAGGTTACAAGAATGAGCAGTTCTTC. Translated: CSVGSSSGGYKNEQFF.

This clone showed up just a few times. The rearrangement uses TRBV5-6 and TRBJ1-1; TRBD1 agrees at 8 bases. This CDR3 has 12 residues. Germline V gives CDR1 SGHDT, CDR2 YYEEEE. The V and J ends lost 4 bases and 10 bases, in that order; junction bases with no gene match: 6. Here the CDR3 DNA reads TGTGCCAGCAGCCTCCAGGGGGCTCTAGCTTTCTTT. Translation: CASSLQGALAFF.

V gene TRBV27 combines with J gene TRBJ1-4, with D uncertain. This CDR3 comprises 15 residues. Germline CDR1 MNHEY, CDR2 SMNVEV (reference sequence). V was pared by 5 bases and J by 5 bases, with 15 bases between. CDR3 DNA sequence: TGTGCCAGCAGTCCAAGGACTCAGCCCAATGAAAAACTGTTTTTT. It yields the protein CASSPRTQPNEKLFF.

The rearrangement joins TRBV27 to TRBJ2-7, with 8 bases that match TRBD1. The CDR3 length is 15 residues. From germline, CDR1 is MNHEY and CDR2 SMNVEV (reference sequence). The V segment lost 2 bases and the J segment 0 bases; nucleotides outside the gene matches: 3. The CDR3 sequence: CASSLKDRVSYEQYF. CDR3 DNA sequence: TGTGCCAGCAGTTTAAAGGACAGGGTCTCCTACGAGCAGTACTTC.